This note documents a single T cell receptor (beta chain) sequence. This sample is drawn from a study of long-term antiretroviral therapy in people with HIV. The CDR3 is 14 amino acids. Germline CDR1 and CDR2: MNHNS and SASEGT. V dropped 4 bases and J dropped 0 bases, with 7 bases sitting between them. The authors ran the immunoSEQ assay, v3.0, at survey level. The table came from immunoSEQ multiplex PCR; TCRdb's copy has only in-frame clones and leaves some out. The sample shows about 14,000 clones, roughly 80% of them seen only once. The sequence derives from a woman between 40 and 55 years old with HIV. The chain is built from TRBV6-1 and TRBJ1-5; TRBD1 is a possible D gene (5 bases). The sequencing used unsorted PBMCs, collected 1.8 years before starting antiretroviral therapy. The CDR3: CASSVDNSNQPQHF. CDR3 nucleotide sequence: TGTGCCAGCAGTGTGGACAATAGCAATCAGCCCCAGCATTTT.